Listed below are T cell receptor beta chains from one sample, sequenced in a study of T cell responses to AZD1222 COVID-19 vaccine. Only in-frame clones appear in the TCRdb table, and some are missing; sequencing was by immunoSEQ multiplex PCR. The data contain about 120,000 clones, more than 85% of them singletons. Sequenced material: peripheral blood, taken on day 0 of AZD1222 vaccination. These receptors were collected from an adult in good health. The CDR3 runs from the conserved cysteine through the conserved F or W. The order of the fields is J gene, clone size, V gene, D gene, CDR3 protein, CDR3 DNA. The D gene is left open where the match is weak. Part of the rows lack a size; the others show once, few, many or a class for expanded clones.

TRBJ1-5	few	TRBV19	TRBD1	CASKSVDRGGNQPQHF	TGTGCCAGTAAGTCGGTCGACAGGGGAGGCAATCAGCCCCAGCATTTT
TRBJ2-2	.	TRBV3-1/TRBV3-2	.	CASSQVDGELFF	TGTGCCAGCAGCCAGGTGGACGGGGAGCTGTTTTTT
TRBJ2-1	.	TRBV7-9	TRBD1	CASSPTGGRGYNEQFF	TGTGCCAGCAGCCCCACAGGGGGGAGAGGTTACAATGAGCAGTTCTTC
TRBJ2-5	.	TRBV4-2	.	CASSQGGQIAETQYF	TGTGCCAGCAGCCAGGGGGGACAGATAGCAGAGACCCAGTACTTC
TRBJ1-2	.	TRBV19	.	CASSIATGYGYTF	TGTGCCAGTAGTATAGCGACAGGCTATGGCTACACCTTC
TRBJ2-1	.	TRBV5-4	.	CASSIGLLPSYNEQFF	TGTGCCAGCAGCATTGGACTGCTCCCTTCGTACAATGAGCAGTTCTTC
TRBJ2-1	.	TRBV3-1/TRBV3-2	.	CASSQGRYNEQFF	TGTGCCAGCAGCCAGGGGCGCTACAATGAGCAGTTCTTC
TRBJ2-7	.	TRBV12-3/TRBV12-4	.	CASSPQRAYEQYF	TGTGCCAGCAGTCCCCAAAGGGCCTACGAGCAGTACTTC
TRBJ1-5	.	TRBV19	.	CASSLQGFQPQHF	TGTGCCAGTAGTTTACAGGGTTTTCAGCCCCAGCATTTT
TRBJ2-5	once	TRBV7-7	.	CASSSTGVETQYF	TGTGCCAGCAGCTCCACGGGAGTGGAGACCCAGTACTTC
TRBJ2-3	.	TRBV5-5	TRBD2	CASSFTSGGVADTQYF	TGTGCCAGCAGCTTTACTAGCGGGGGGGTTGCAGATACGCAGTATTTT
TRBJ1-2	.	TRBV9	TRBD1	CASSEGTGARGYTF	TGTGCCAGCAGCGAGGGAACAGGGGCTCGGGGCTACACCTTC
TRBJ2-5	.	TRBV19	.	CASSKTAPQLVSAETQYF	TGTGCCAGTAGCAAAACCGCTCCCCAACTAGTCTCCGCGGAGACCCAGTACTTC
TRBJ1-1	.	TRBV12-3/TRBV12-4	.	CASTIGGTEAFF	TGTGCCAGCACAATTGGAGGGACTGAAGCTTTCTTT
TRBJ2-5	.	TRBV4-1	TRBD2	CASSQGAGAQETQYF	TGCGCCAGCAGCCAAGGAGCGGGGGCCCAAGAGACCCAGTACTTC
TRBJ1-1	.	TRBV6-1	.	CASSEALGSMNTEAFF	TGTGCCAGCAGTGAAGCGCTCGGCAGCATGAACACTGAAGCTTTCTTT
TRBJ1-2	.	TRBV21-1	.	CASSKRTSGYTF	TGTGCCAGCAGCAAACGGACATCGGGCTACACCTTC
TRBJ1-3	.	TRBV10-3	.	CAISEQDPRGNTIYF	TGTGCCATCAGTGAACAGGACCCGAGGGGAAACACCATATATTTT
TRBJ2-1	.	TRBV28	.	CASSSRAIRVRNEQFF	TGTGCCAGCAGTTCGCGAGCGATACGGGTTAGGAATGAGCAGTTCTTC
TRBJ2-3	once	TRBV3-1/TRBV3-2	.	CASSQDLTSSTDTQYF	TGTGCCAGCAGCCAAGATCTTACCTCTAGCACAGATACGCAGTATTTT
TRBJ1-5	.	TRBV4-2	.	CASSQDWRDNQPQHF	TGTGCCAGCAGCCAAGATTGGAGGGACAATCAGCCCCAGCATTTT
TRBJ1-4	.	TRBV29-1	.	CSVEDSSATNEKLFF	TGCAGCGTTGAAGACAGTTCTGCAACTAATGAAAAACTGTTTTTT
TRBJ2-1	.	TRBV19	TRBD2	CASRRTSGSSLEQFF	TGTGCCAGTAGGAGGACTAGCGGGAGTTCCCTTGAGCAGTTCTTC
TRBJ1-1	.	TRBV29-1	TRBD1	CSGTGWVTEAFF	TGCAGCGGGACAGGGTGGGTCACTGAAGCTTTCTTT
TRBJ2-3	.	TRBV29-1	TRBD2	CSVRLAGLTDTQYF	TGCAGCGTTAGGCTAGCGGGCCTCACAGATACGCAGTATTTT
TRBJ2-7	.	TRBV28	.	CASSSVSGLYEQYF	TGTGCCAGCAGTTCTGTTTCCGGGTTATACGAGCAGTACTTC
TRBJ2-1	.	TRBV28	TRBD2	CASSAGLAGVEQFF	TGTGCCAGCAGTGCGGGACTAGCGGGAGTTGAGCAGTTCTTC
TRBJ1-1	.	TRBV6-5	.	CASSYSSGMNTEAFF	TGTGCCAGCAGTTACTCGTCAGGGATGAACACTGAAGCTTTCTTT
TRBJ1-1	.	TRBV20-1	.	CSAVLGYEAFF	TGCAGTGCTGTCCTAGGGTATGAAGCTTTCTTT
TRBJ2-5	.	TRBV9	.	CASSVAGHVEETQYF	TGTGCCAGCAGCGTAGCTGGGCACGTCGAGGAGACCCAGTACTTC
TRBJ1-4	.	TRBV7-5	.	CARTLQLNEKLFF	TGTGCCAGAACCCTACAACTTAATGAAAAACTGTTTTTT
TRBJ2-1	.	TRBV3-1/TRBV3-2	.	CASSQDLTRTRRFF	TGTGCCAGCAGCCAAGATTTGACTCGCACTAGGCGGTTCTTC
TRBJ1-2	.	TRBV7-3	.	CASSLNGAGGLNGYTF	TGTGCCAGCAGCTTAAATGGGGCAGGTGGTCTAAATGGCTACACCTTC
TRBJ2-7	.	TRBV28	.	CASSLFDSYEQYF	TGTGCCAGCAGTTTATTTGATTCCTACGAGCAGTACTTC
TRBJ2-1	.	TRBV9	.	CASSFQDSDEQFF	TGTGCCAGCAGCTTCCAAGACTCCGATGAGCAGTTCTTC
TRBJ2-1	.	TRBV5-1	TRBD1	CASSLAGQGVNEQFF	TGCGCCAGCAGCTTGGCTGGACAGGGTGTGAATGAGCAGTTCTTC
TRBJ2-3	.	TRBV9	.	CASSVEGLSTDTQYF	TGTGCCAGCAGCGTAGAAGGCCTCTCGACAGATACGCAGTATTTT
TRBJ1-2	.	TRBV7-3	.	CASSKGGGYGYTF	TGTGCCAGCAGCAAAGGTGGGGGGTATGGCTACACCTTC
TRBJ1-1	once	TRBV6-1	.	CASSYLVTEAFF	TGTGCCAGCAGTTATTTGGTCACTGAAGCTTTCTTT
TRBJ1-1	.	TRBV24-1	TRBD1	CATRQGTEAFF	TGTGCCACCAGACAGGGGACTGAAGCTTTCTTT
TRBJ1-4	once	TRBV29-1	TRBD1	CSVGSGTANEKLFF	TGCAGCGTGGGATCCGGGACAGCTAATGAAAAACTGTTTTTT
TRBJ2-3	.	TRBV2	.	CASKAELGTDTQYF	TGTGCCAGCAAAGCCGAACTAGGCACAGATACGCAGTATTTT
TRBJ1-3	.	TRBV7-3	.	CASSPGYGSGNTIYF	TGTGCCAGCAGCCCGGGGTATGGGTCTGGAAACACCATATATTTT
TRBJ2-1	.	TRBV5-1	TRBD2	CASSSGGTSGISSYNEQFF	TGCGCCAGCAGCTCGGGAGGGACTAGCGGGATTTCGTCCTACAATGAGCAGTTCTTC
TRBJ2-7	.	TRBV6-5	.	CASSYSSARDEQYF	TGTGCCAGCAGTTACTCGAGCGCCAGGGACGAGCAGTACTTC
TRBJ1-2	.	TRBV7-3	TRBD1	CASSGSRTGEGYTF	TGTGCCAGCAGCGGATCTAGGACAGGGGAAGGCTACACCTTC
TRBJ2-7	few	TRBV12-3/TRBV12-4	.	CASSFDYEQYF	TGTGCCAGCAGTTTCGACTACGAGCAGTACTTC
TRBJ2-2	.	TRBV7-9	.	CASSPQVSGELFF	TGTGCCAGCAGCCCCCAGGTGTCCGGGGAGCTGTTTTTT
TRBJ2-1	.	TRBV5-1	.	CASSFVGNEQFF	TGCGCCAGCAGCTTTGTTGGCAATGAGCAGTTCTTC
TRBJ2-5	once	TRBV2	.	CASSLSSQETQYF	TGTGCCAGCTCGTTGTCTAGTCAAGAGACCCAGTACTTC
TRBJ1-1	.	TRBV29-1	.	CSAGQGNTEAFF	TGCAGCGCAGGGCAGGGGAACACTGAAGCTTTCTTT
TRBJ1-3	.	TRBV7-2	TRBD1	CASSAQGTYRAGNTIYF	TGTGCCAGCAGTGCACAGGGGACGTATCGCGCTGGAAACACCATATATTTT